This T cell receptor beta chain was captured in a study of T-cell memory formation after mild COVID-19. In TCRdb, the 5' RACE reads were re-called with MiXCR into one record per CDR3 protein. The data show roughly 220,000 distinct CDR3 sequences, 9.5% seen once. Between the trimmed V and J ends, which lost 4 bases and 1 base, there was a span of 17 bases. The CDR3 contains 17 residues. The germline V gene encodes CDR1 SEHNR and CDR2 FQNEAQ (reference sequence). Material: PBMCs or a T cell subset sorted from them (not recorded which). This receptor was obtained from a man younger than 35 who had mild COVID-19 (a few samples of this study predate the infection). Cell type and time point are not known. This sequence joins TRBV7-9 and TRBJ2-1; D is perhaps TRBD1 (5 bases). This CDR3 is CASSSTQGPRSYNEQFF. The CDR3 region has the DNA TGTGCCAGCAGCTCCACGCAGGGTCCTAGGTCCTACAATGAGCAGTTCTTC. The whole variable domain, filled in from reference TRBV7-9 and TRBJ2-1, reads DTGVSQNPRHKITKRGQNVTFRCDPISEHNRLYWYRQTLGQGPEFLTYFQNEAQLEKSRLLSDRFSAERPKGSFSTLEIQRTEQGDSAMYLCASSSTQGPRSYNEQFFGPGTRLTVL.